This entry lists 21 T cell receptor beta chains sequenced from one sample in a study of T cell clones after liver transplantation. Sequencing of dividing CFSE-low cells from the MLR defined alloreactive TCRbeta sequences. The table came from immunoSEQ multiplex PCR; TCRdb's copy has only in-frame clones and leaves some out. The top ten hold 16% of the sample, which has over a thousand clones, 52% seen once. Their target antigens are unknown. The sequenced sample consisted of CD4+ T cells from cultured PBMCs. These receptors came from a human patient who received a liver transplant. Some of these T cells may belong to the graft donor.

Comment on this clone: This may be a read error, as it is one base from a much larger clone. The same CDR3 can be traced to other DNA sequences in this sample. The chain carries TRBV28 and TRBJ2-2; D is perhaps TRBD2 (5 bases). The germline CDR1 and CDR2 sequences are MDHEN and SYDVKM. CDR3 length: 10 amino acids. CDR3 amino acids: CASSTGELFF. The CDR3, as DNA: TGTGCCAGCAGTACCGGGGAACTGTTTTTT.

V and J are TRBV2 and TRBJ1-6; D is undetermined. The V gene lost 6 bases and the J gene lost 8 bases, with 14 bases spanning the gap. Germline CDR1 and CDR2: SNHLY and FYNNEI. The CDR3 spans 14 residues. The CDR3 nucleotides are TGTGCCAGCAGGAGGGATACGGGGTATTCACCCCTCCACTTT. Its translation is CASRRDTGYSPLHF.

V is TRBV5-1 and J is TRBJ1-1; 7 nucleotides agree with TRBD1. Trimming cost V 4 bases and J 5 bases; bases outside gene matches: 11. The CDR3 has 15 amino acids. Germline CDR1 reads SGHRS; CDR2 reads YFSETQ. The DNA for the CDR3 is TGCGCCAGCAGCCAAGCCCCCGGGACAGCTACTGAAGCTTTCTTT. Residues: CASSQAPGTATEAFF. The full variable domain, rest sourced from reference TRBV5-1 and TRBJ1-1, is KAGVTQTPRYLIKTRGQQVTLSCSPISGHRSVSWYQQTPGQGLQFLFEYFSETQRNKGNFPGRFSGRQFSNSRSEMNVSTLELGDSALYLCASSQAPGTATEAFFGQGTRLTVV.

Remarks on this clone: A clone one base away is much larger, so this may be a read error. The V call is TRBV11-2, the J call TRBJ2-5, with 11 bases aligning to TRBD2. The CDR3 spans 16 residues. The junction had 7 bases not matched to a gene; V was cut back by 2 bases and J by 5 bases. The germline gives CDR1 SGHAT, CDR2 FQNNGV. CDR3 in DNA: TGTGCCAGCAGCTTAATTAGCGGGGGGGCGGGTGAGACCCAGTACTTC. This gives the protein CASSLISGGAGETQYF.

V gene TRBV28 combines with J gene TRBJ2-3; 9 positions agree with TRBD2. The CDR3 is 15 amino acids. The germline V gene encodes CDR1 MDHEN and CDR2 SYDVKM. J gave up 2 bases and V 2 bases, and 2 bases lay outside the gene matches. The DNA for the CDR3 is TGTGCCAGCAGTTTAGCGGGGGGGCACACAGATACGCAGTATTTT. It translates to CASSLAGGHTDTQYF.

The chain is built from TRBV30 and TRBJ1-4; TRBD1 is a possible D gene (6 bases). The germline CDR1 and CDR2 sequences are GTSNPN and SVGIG (reference sequence). The CDR3 runs to 13 residues. V lost 3 bases, J lost 4 bases, and 9 bases lay in between. Written as DNA, the CDR3 is TGTGCCTGGAGAACAGGGATTAATGAAAAACTGTTTTTT. Protein sequence: CAWRTGINEKLFF. The full variable domain, completed using reference TRBV30 and TRBJ1-4, is SQTIHQWPATLVQPVGSPLSLECTVEGTSNPNLYWYRQAAGRGLQLLFYSVGIGQISSEVPQNLSASRPQDRQFILSSKKLLLSDSGFYLCAWRTGINEKLFFGSGTQLSVL.

The V and J genes are TRBV6-1 and TRBJ1-1; D is unclear. CDR3 length: 12 amino acids. With 3 bases removed from V and 7 bases from J, the gap between germline ends came to 9 bases. In germline, CDR1 is MNHNS, CDR2 SASEGT. The CDR3 nucleotides are TGTGCCAGCAGTGATTTCAGGAATGAAGCTTTCTTT. It specifies CASSDFRNEAFF.

V is TRBV21-1 and J is TRBJ1-5. TRBV21-1 is flagged as a pseudogene. The CDR3 contains 16 residues. The CDR3 is CASRSALHWHHQPQHF. CDR3 DNA sequence: TGTGCCAGCAGGTCGGCGTTACATTGGCATCATCAGCCCCAGCATTTT.

The V and J genes are TRBV21-1 and TRBJ2-3; no check of the table's D call, TRBD2, against the DNA was made. TRBV21-1 is deemed a pseudogene. This CDR3 is 13 amino acids long. CDR3 DNA: TGTGCCAGCAGCGCCGGGACTACAGATACGCAGTATTTT. Amino acid sequence: CASSAGTTDTQYF.

The rearrangement joins TRBV19 to TRBJ1-1; D gene unclear. Trimming took off 5 bases at V and 7 bases at J, with 5 bases between the two ends. Germline V lookup: CDR1 LNHDA, CDR2 SQIVND (reference sequence). The CDR3 totals 10 residues. The CDR3 nucleotides read TGTGCCAGTAGTTCGCATGAAGCTTTCTTT. This sequence encodes CASSSHEAFF.

The chain uses TRBV18 and TRBJ1-1; tentatively, D is TRBD1 (5 bases). Trimming took off 5 bases at V and 2 bases at J, with 18 bases between the two ends. Germline CDR1 KGHSH, CDR2 LQKENI. The CDR3 totals 16 residues. CDR3 DNA sequence: TGTGCCAGCTCAAGGGACCGGAGGTGGGTTAACACTGAAGCTTTCTTT. Its translation: CASSRDRRWVNTEAFF.

The CDR3 DNA is TGTGCCAGCAGGATGGGAGGGACCCAGTACTTC. It specifies CASRMGGTQYF. The chain has TRBV11-2 and TRBJ2-5; tentative D call: TRBD2 (6 bases). The V end was cut by 6 bases, the J end by 7 bases, with 9 bases between. Germline lookup yields CDR1 SGHAT and CDR2 FQNNGV. This CDR3 contains 11 residues.

The V call is TRBV15, the J call TRBJ2-1; D is unclear. CDR1 and CDR2 (germline): LNHNV, YYDKDF (reference sequence). The CDR3 spans 11 residues. V shed 5 bases and J shed 4 bases, with 3 bases lying between them. The CDR3 DNA is TGTGCCACCAGCCAATACAATGAGCAGTTCTTC. Protein sequence: CATSQYNEQFF.

This clone was counted between two and nine times. The J gene is TRBJ2-2, the V gene TRBV6-5; TRBD1 matches at 9 bases. Losses at the gene ends were 11 bases for V and 4 bases for J; bases not matched to a gene: 8. This CDR3 has 14 amino acids. Germline V gives CDR1 MNHEY, CDR2 SVGAGI. The CDR3 is CAGARTGATGELFF. CDR3 DNA sequence: TGTGCCGGTGCAAGGACAGGGGCCACCGGGGAGCTGTTTTTT.

The chain joins TRBV11-3 to TRBJ2-2; D is ambiguous. This CDR3 has 15 amino acids. CDR1 is SGHNT, CDR2 YENEEA, per germline. V gave up 0 bases and J gave up 2 bases, with 7 bases separating them. The CDR3 loop is CASSLDSLNTGELFF. The CDR3 coding sequence is TGTGCCAGCAGCTTAGATAGTCTCAACACCGGGGAGCTGTTTTTT.

This chain connects TRBV11-1 to TRBJ2-3; TRBD2 agrees at 8 bases. CDR3 length equals 18 residues. Unmatched junction bases numbered 20, after V lost 5 bases and J lost 7 bases. Germline V gene lookup returns CDR1 SGHAT and CDR2 FQDESV (reference sequence). CDR3 DNA sequence: TGTGCCAGCAGCCAAGGGGCCAGCGGGGGCCCAAGGGATCATACGCAGTATTTT. Residues: CASSQGASGGPRDHTQYF.

The chain uses TRBV6-6 and TRBJ2-2; 10 positions match TRBD1. Germline V lookup: CDR1 MNHNY, CDR2 SVGAGI (reference sequence). The CDR3 loop spans 14 amino acids. V lost 6 bases, J lost 5 bases, and 3 bases stayed unmatched. CDR3 nucleotides: TGTGCCAGCAGGGGGACAGGGGATACCGGGGAGCTGTTTTTT. Protein product: CASRGTGDTGELFF.

This clone is deemed large. This chain uses TRBV5-1 with TRBJ1-2; D might be TRBD1 (5 bases). Germline V CDR1 and CDR2: SGHRS, YFSETQ. The CDR3 runs 13 residues. V gave up 0 bases and J gave up 5 bases, with 8 bases separating them. In nucleotides, the CDR3 is TGCGCCAGCAGCTTGGAGGGGCCGTATGGCTACACCTTC. It encodes CASSLEGPYGYTF.

In this sample, this clone turned up once. V usage is TRBV7-3 and J usage is TRBJ1-1, with unresolved D. There are 15 residues in the CDR3. Germline CDR1 reads SGHTA; CDR2 reads FQGTGA. Trimming shortened V by 5 bases and J by 5 bases, and 18 bases separated the two germline ends. The CDR3 sequence is CASSDQLRVGTEAFF. In DNA form, the CDR3 reads TGTGCCAGCAGCGATCAACTCCGGGTGGGGACTGAAGCTTTCTTT.

This clone is labeled large (0.1 to 1%). V gene TRBV19 combines with J gene TRBJ1-5; 8 bases line up with TRBD1. CDR3 length: 16 amino acids. The trim removed 7 bases at V and 4 bases at J, leaving 12 bases unmatched. CDR1 is LNHDA, CDR2 SQIVND, per germline (reference sequence). The CDR3 DNA reads as TGTGCCAGTAAATCGTACGGACAGGGAGTAAATCAGCCCCAGCATTTT. It translates to CASKSYGQGVNQPQHF. Combining the CDR3 with reference TRBV19 and TRBJ1-5 gives the whole variable domain DGGITQSPKYLFRKEGQNVTLSCEQNLNHDAMYWYRQDPGQGLRLIYYSQIVNDFQKGDIAEGYSVSREKKESFPLTVTSAQKNPTAFYLCASKSYGQGVNQPQHFGDGTRLSIL.

J is TRBJ2-3 and V is TRBV10-3; 11 positions agree with TRBD2. Germline V gene data show CDR1 as ENHRY and CDR2 as SYGVKD. The CDR3 runs 19 residues. The V segment lost 2 bases and the J segment 4 bases; nucleotides outside the gene matches: 14. The CDR3 sequence is CAISEILAGGLFLADTQYF. The DNA for the CDR3 is TGTGCCATCAGTGAGATCCTAGCGGGAGGTCTTTTTCTTGCAGATACGCAGTATTTT.